Given below is one T cell receptor (beta chain) in context. Assay: immunoSEQ multiplex PCR; the TCRdb copy retains only in-frame clones and omits some. The sample consists of 79,000 or so clones, 75% to 95% of them appearing once. This CDR3 has 13 residues. V was clipped by 4 bases and J by 8 bases, with 12 bases between them. From germline, CDR1 is GTSNPN and CDR2 SVGIG (reference sequence). These data are taken from a study of OX40 agonist ivuxolimab in advanced cancers. The V call is TRBV30, the J call TRBJ1-6; D possibly corresponds to TRBD1 (5 bases). This receptor was taken from an adult with an advanced solid tumor such as melanoma, head and neck, liver or kidney cancer. Sequences were derived from CD4+ or CD8+ T cells sorted from blood, sampled in a trial of the OX40 agonist ivuxolimab. The CDR3 DNA follows: TGTGCCTGGAACCGGGACCCTCATTCACCCCTCCACTTT. Amino acids: CAWNRDPHSPLHF. The entire variable domain, with the rest obtained from reference TRBV30 and TRBJ1-6, is as follows: SQTIHQWPATLVQPVGSPLSLECTVEGTSNPNLYWYRQAAGRGLQLLFYSVGIGQISSEVPQNLSASRPQDRQFILSSKKLLLSDSGFYLCAWNRDPHSPLHFGNGTRLTVT.